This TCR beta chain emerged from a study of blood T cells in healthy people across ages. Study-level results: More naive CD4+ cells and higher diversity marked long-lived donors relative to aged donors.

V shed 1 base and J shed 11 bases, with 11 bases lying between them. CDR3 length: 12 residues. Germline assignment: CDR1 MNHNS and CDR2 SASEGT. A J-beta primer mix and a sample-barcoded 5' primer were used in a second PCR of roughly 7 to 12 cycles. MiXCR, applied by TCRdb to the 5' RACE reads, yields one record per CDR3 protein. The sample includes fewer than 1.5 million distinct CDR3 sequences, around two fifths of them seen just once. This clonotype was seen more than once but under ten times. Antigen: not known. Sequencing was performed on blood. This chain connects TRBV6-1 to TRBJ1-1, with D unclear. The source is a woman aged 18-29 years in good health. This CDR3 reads CASSEVGVVAFF. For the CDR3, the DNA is TGTGCCAGCAGTGAAGTCGGGGTTGTTGCTTTCTTT.